Listed below are T cell receptor beta chains from one sample, sequenced in a study of blood T cell repertoires in COVID-19. The method was immunoSEQ multiplex PCR; TCRdb's version includes in-frame clones alone and lacks a portion of them. Among nearly 90,000 clones listed, around 90% were seen once. Sequences were obtained from peripheral blood. Source of these receptors: a man older than 75 with acute or convalescent COVID-19. Both conserved end residues are part of each CDR3. D genes are given only for firm matches. The size field is filled for only some rows; it gives once, few, many or a size class.

J gene	V gene	D gene	clone size	CDR3 length	CDR3 protein	CDR3 DNA
TRBJ2-7	TRBV4-1	TRBD2	.	17	CASSQAVAGGLGYEQYF	TGCGCCAGCAGCCAGGCCGTAGCGGGGGGGCTGGGGTACGAGCAGTACTTC
TRBJ1-4	TRBV5-1	.	once	15	CASSRTDPANEKLFF	TGCGCCAGCAGCCGGACAGACCCAGCTAATGAAAAACTGTTTTTT
TRBJ1-4	TRBV28	TRBD1	once	14	CASSRRGRDEKLFF	TGTGCCAGCAGCCGAAGGGGGCGCGATGAAAAACTGTTTTTT
TRBJ2-7	TRBV19	TRBD1	.	13	CATRTGLQGEQYF	TGTGCCACCCGGACAGGCCTCCAGGGCGAGCAGTACTTC
TRBJ1-5	TRBV25-1	TRBD1	few	14	CASSESRGQKPQHF	TGTGCCAGCAGTGAATCCAGGGGGCAAAAGCCCCAGCATTTT
TRBJ1-1	TRBV10-3	.	.	14	CAISAGTTNTEAFF	TGTGCCATCAGTGCGGGGACTACGAACACTGAAGCTTTCTTT
TRBJ1-5	TRBV4-1	TRBD1	.	15	CASRGQGTGNQPQHF	TGCGCCAGCAGGGGACAGGGGACGGGCAATCAGCCCCAGCATTTT
TRBJ2-7	TRBV9	TRBD2	.	14	CASSVGPGRGEQYF	TGTGCCAGCAGCGTAGGGCCGGGGAGGGGAGAGCAGTACTTC
TRBJ2-3	TRBV6-5	.	.	14	CASSYSFVTDTQYF	TGTGCCAGCAGTTACTCCTTTGTCACAGATACGCAGTATTTT
TRBJ1-1	TRBV6-5	.	.	14	CASRAVAMNTEAFF	TGTGCCAGCAGGGCGGTAGCGATGAACACTGAAGCTTTCTTT
TRBJ2-7	TRBV9	.	once	15	CASSVGGSGAYEQYF	TGTGCCAGCAGCGTAGGAGGGTCGGGGGCCTACGAGCAGTACTTC
TRBJ2-4	TRBV7-9	TRBD2	few	15	CASSLDGEGKNIQYF	TGTGCCAGCAGTCTGGACGGGGAGGGCAAAAACATTCAGTACTTC
TRBJ1-5	TRBV10-3	.	.	15	CAISASREGNQPQHF	TGTGCCATCAGTGCCTCGAGGGAGGGAAATCAGCCCCAGCATTTT
TRBJ1-4	TRBV9	TRBD1	few	15	CASSERQGISEKLFF	TGTGCCAGCAGCGAGAGACAGGGGATATCTGAAAAACTGTTTTTT
TRBJ1-6	TRBV7-9	.	.	15	CASSARGGTGSPLHF	TGTGCCAGCAGCGCCCGGGGGGGGACGGGTTCACCCCTCCACTTT
TRBJ1-4	TRBV28	.	.	13	CASQRGGNEKLFF	TGTGCCAGCCAACGAGGGGGTAATGAAAAACTGTTTTTT
TRBJ1-1	TRBV10-3	.	.	15	CAISELGRGGTEAFF	TGTGCCATCAGTGAACTTGGACGGGGAGGCACTGAAGCTTTCTTT
TRBJ2-7	TRBV14	.	.	13	CASSRGQSYEQYF	TGTGCCAGCAGCCGAGGACAGTCCTACGAGCAGTACTTC
TRBJ1-4	TRBV29-1	.	.	12	CSVEEEDSRLFF	TGCAGCGTTGAAGAAGAGGACAGTCGACTGTTTTTT
TRBJ1-4	TRBV30	TRBD1	few	15	CAWSVTGVTNEKLFF	TGTGCCTGGAGTGTGACAGGGGTGACTAATGAAAAACTGTTTTTT
TRBJ2-1	TRBV10-3	TRBD2	.	16	CAISESSGSSYNEQFF	TGTGCCATCAGTGAATCTAGCGGGAGCTCCTACAATGAGCAGTTCTTC
TRBJ1-1	TRBV27	.	.	13	CASSPTEGTEAFF	TGTGCCAGCAGTCCGACGGAGGGGACTGAAGCTTTCTTT
TRBJ2-7	TRBV20-1	TRBD2	.	14	CSASVAGLSYEQYF	TGCAGTGCTAGTGTAGCGGGACTGTCCTACGAGCAGTACTTC
TRBJ1-2	TRBV11-2	TRBD1	.	14	CASSHPTGDYGYTF	TGTGCCAGCAGTCACCCGACAGGGGACTATGGCTACACCTTC
TRBJ1-2	TRBV2	.	.	15	CASSERTVPGYGYTF	TGTGCCAGCAGTGAGAGGACAGTCCCGGGGTATGGCTACACCTTC
TRBJ1-2	TRBV5-4	TRBD1	.	14	CASSPMTGAYGYTF	TGTGCCAGCTCGCCGATGACAGGGGCCTATGGCTACACCTTC
TRBJ2-7	TRBV28	TRBD1	once	14	CASRPGQWAHEQYF	TGTGCCAGCAGGCCGGGACAGTGGGCCCACGAGCAGTACTTC
TRBJ2-7	TRBV9	.	.	15	CASSVEDFGGDEQYF	TGTGCCAGCAGCGTAGAGGACTTCGGTGGGGACGAGCAGTACTTC
TRBJ2-1	TRBV7-9	TRBD2	.	23	CASSTQGGIGVAGGQSSYNEQFF	TGTGCCAGCAGCACCCAGGGGGGGATTGGGGTAGCGGGAGGCCAGAGCTCCTACAATGAGCAGTTCTTC
TRBJ2-6	TRBV15	TRBD2	few	18	CATSRDRTGGVGANVLTF	TGTGCCACCAGCAGAGACCGGACCGGGGGGGTTGGGGCCAACGTCCTGACTTTC
TRBJ1-6	TRBV5-1	.	once	13	CASSLVSNSPLHF	TGCGCCAGCAGCTTGGTTTCGAATTCACCCCTCCACTTT
TRBJ1-6	TRBV25-1	.	few	14	CASSVRGGNSPLHF	TGTGCCAGCAGTGTACGCGGGGGGAATTCACCCCTCCACTTT
TRBJ1-4	TRBV18	.	.	14	CASSPPGAEEKLFF	TGTGCCAGCTCACCACCGGGGGCGGAAGAAAAACTGTTTTTT
TRBJ2-1	TRBV10-3	.	.	13	CAISYRDNNEQFF	TGTGCCATCAGCTACAGGGACAACAATGAGCAGTTCTTC
TRBJ1-2	TRBV4-1	.	.	14	CASSQPDRRDGYTF	TGCGCCAGCAGCCAACCTGACAGAAGAGATGGCTACACCTTC
TRBJ2-1	TRBV12-3/TRBV12-4	TRBD1	.	12	CASSTGTVGQFF	TGTGCCAGCAGTACCGGGACAGTGGGGCAGTTCTTC
TRBJ2-1	TRBV3-1/TRBV3-2	TRBD1	few	17	CASSPGTETGNYNEQFF	TGTGCCAGCAGCCCAGGGACGGAGACAGGGAACTACAATGAGCAGTTCTTC
TRBJ1-1	TRBV27	.	.	14	CASSLSSLNTEAFF	TGTGCCAGCAGTTTATCGAGCCTCAACACTGAAGCTTTCTTT
TRBJ2-7	TRBV6-2/TRBV6-3	TRBD1	.	17	CASSSRDRGPLSYEQYF	TGTGCCAGCAGTTCCCGGGACAGGGGCCCTCTCTCCTACGAGCAGTACTTC
TRBJ2-2	TRBV7-3	.	once	14	CASSLNRGAGELFF	TGTGCCAGCAGCTTAAATAGGGGCGCCGGGGAGCTGTTTTTT
TRBJ1-1	TRBV18	.	.	12	CASLEAGTEAFF	TGTGCCAGCTTAGAAGCAGGCACTGAAGCTTTCTTT
TRBJ1-1	TRBV6-1	.	.	14	CASSEAAGMDSAFF	TGTGCCAGCAGTGAAGCGGCGGGGATGGACTCAGCTTTCTTT
TRBJ1-1	TRBV11-2	.	.	11	CASTGGREAFF	TGTGCCAGCACGGGGGGCAGGGAAGCTTTCTTT
TRBJ2-3	TRBV10-3	TRBD2	.	16	CAISLAGGVSTDTQYF	TGTGCCATCAGCCTAGCGGGGGGCGTTAGCACAGATACGCAGTATTTT
TRBJ1-2	TRBV3-1/TRBV3-2	TRBD1	.	14	CASSQQTGTYGYTF	TGTGCCAGCAGCCAACAGACAGGGACCTATGGCTACACCTTC